This T cell receptor beta chain derives from a study of molecular identifiers for immune sequencing clone quantification (dated by TCRdb to 2016 to 2019). Regarding the research as a whole: For a replicate experiment, the RNA from either 20,000 or 100,000 naive CD8 T cells was divided into five aliquots, and four of those aliquots went on to sequencing. This methods study benchmarked molecular-identifier clustering-based TCR repertoire sequencing (MIDCIRS) and TCR RNA copy counting, using CD8 T cells to do so.

The CDR3 starts with the cysteine, ends with the phenylalanine, and has 17 residues. Left in the record is the CDR3 DNA by itself, 51 bases read in frame from the first base. Clipping removes 6 bases from V and 0 bases from J, with 10 as the unmatched junction base count. Libraries of naive CD8 T cells were built from around 20,000 to 1,000,000 sorted cells, with 10%, 30% or 50% of the purified RNA used. Naive CD8 T cells, defined as CD8+CD4-CCR7+CD45RA+, were FACS-sorted into RLT Plus buffer on a BD FACSAria II. Nine to eleven TCR copies' worth of Jurkat RNA were spiked into roughly 19,000-1,000,000 naive CD8 T cell samples to test detection sensitivity. CD8 T cells were enriched with RosetteSep CD8+ T Cell Enrichment Cocktail and Ficoll-Paque, followed by ACK red cell lysis. Ten or more counts support this clonotype. Its antigen is still unknown. No much larger clone is present one base from it, and per-base qualities are unavailable.

The research as a whole found: In CMV-specific effector cells, clones with more than 20 RNA copies contained over 97% of molecules, whereas in naive cells such clones contained under 1% of molecules. Identical TCR molecules sharing a barcode could cause highly expanded clone sizes to be underestimated. Approximately 3.3 recovered TCR RNA copies per cell were obtained by modeling, versus about 9.7 by digital PCR, implying a capture efficiency of 25% to 30%. The naive libraries included spiked-in Jurkat TCR RNA (about 11 copies' worth), and this RNA is not part of the donor repertoire. Without barcode sub-clustering, chimeric consensus sequences inflated TCR diversity; chimeras reached as high as 47%. Spiked-in Jurkat TCR RNA equal to a single cell's worth was reported to be detectable even within 1,100,000 naive CD8 T cells.

To prepare the library, PCR was applied. The instrument was an Illumina HiSeq 4000. Preparation of bulk TCR libraries followed a previously described approach, with the TCR primers listed in Table S5. Purification of total RNA was performed with the Qiagen AllPrep DNA/RNA kit. Before analysis, reads from multiple sequencing runs of one library were combined. Per the source publication's procedure: Reads were retained only if their TCR constant sequence matched exactly, and those retained reads were trimmed to 150 nt and grouped according to their 12-nt molecular barcodes. Reads within each barcode group were sub-clustered using a 15% Levenshtein threshold, and quality-weighted consensus sequences were constructed for each RNA molecule. Non-functional sequences were excluded, and lower-count sequences lying one edit away from another sequence were also excluded. Based on fitting two negative binomial distributions, any barcode sub-cluster with under 20% of the maximum read count was discarded. The raw public data were reprocessed by TCRdb itself: fastp quality trimming at Q25, MiXCR clonotype calling, in-frame beta chains only. Each CDR3 protein appears once, grouped with its most common genes and DNA. TCRdb's processing, not the authors', yielded these V and J calls. The sample has about half a million distinct CDR3 sequences on record, about a fifth of them singletons. 0.65% to 0.95% of the sample comes from the top ten.

This clonotype originated in a human donor in good health. Some libraries in this study had Jurkat cell RNA spiked in. Source material: naive CD8+ T cells from blood, with Jurkat cell RNA spiked in. Read against the paper, the sample's cell subset or site label means: FACS-sorted CD8+CD4-CCR7+CD45RA+ naive T cells. Recombination joined TRBV12-3 or TRBV12-4 with TRBJ2-3; 9 bases in between match TRBD2. The CDR3 loop reads CASRRGGFTSSTDTQYF. The nucleotide sequence is TGTGCCAGCAGGCGGGGGGGCTTTACTTCTAGCACAGATACGCAGTATTTT.